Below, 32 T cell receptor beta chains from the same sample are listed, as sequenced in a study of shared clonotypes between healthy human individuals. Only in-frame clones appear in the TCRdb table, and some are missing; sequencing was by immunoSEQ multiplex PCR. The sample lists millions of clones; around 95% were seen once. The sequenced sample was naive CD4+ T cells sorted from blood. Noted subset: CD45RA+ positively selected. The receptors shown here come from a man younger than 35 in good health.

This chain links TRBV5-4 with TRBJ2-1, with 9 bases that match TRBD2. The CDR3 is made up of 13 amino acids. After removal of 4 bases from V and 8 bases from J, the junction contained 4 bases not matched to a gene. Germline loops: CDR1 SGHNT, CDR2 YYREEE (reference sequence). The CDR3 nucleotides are TGTGCCAGCAGCCCGGGACTAGCATATGAGCAGTTCTTC. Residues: CASSPGLAYEQFF.

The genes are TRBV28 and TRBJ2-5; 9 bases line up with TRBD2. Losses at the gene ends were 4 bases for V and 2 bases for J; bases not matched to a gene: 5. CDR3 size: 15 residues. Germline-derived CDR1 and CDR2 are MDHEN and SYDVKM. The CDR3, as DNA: TGTGCCAGCAGTTCCACAGCGGGGGGTCAAGAGACCCAGTACTTC. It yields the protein CASSSTAGGQETQYF.

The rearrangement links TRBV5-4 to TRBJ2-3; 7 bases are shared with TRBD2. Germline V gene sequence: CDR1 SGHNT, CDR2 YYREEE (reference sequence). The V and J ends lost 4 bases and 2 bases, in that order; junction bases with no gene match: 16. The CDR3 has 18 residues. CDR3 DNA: TGTGCCAGCAGCGCTAGCGGTGGGGGTTGGACCCTCACAGATACGCAGTATTTT. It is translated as CASSASGGGWTLTDTQYF. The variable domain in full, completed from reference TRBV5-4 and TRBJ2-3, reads ETGVTQSPTHLIKTRGQQVTLRCSSQSGHNTVSWYQQALGQGPQFIFQYYREEENGRGNFPPRFSGLQFPNYSSELNVNALELDDSALYLCASSASGGGWTLTDTQYFGPGTRLTVL.

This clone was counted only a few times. The CDR3 nucleotides read TGCGCCAGCAGCTTGGGCTATTTGGGACAGGTCCCTGAAGAGCAGTACTTC. As protein: CASSLGYLGQVPEEQYF. The genes are TRBV5-1 and TRBJ2-7, with 8 bases matching TRBD1. CDR3 length: 17 amino acids. CDR1 and CDR2 (germline): SGHRS, YFSETQ. V gave up 0 bases and J gave up 7 bases; unmatched junction bases: 15.

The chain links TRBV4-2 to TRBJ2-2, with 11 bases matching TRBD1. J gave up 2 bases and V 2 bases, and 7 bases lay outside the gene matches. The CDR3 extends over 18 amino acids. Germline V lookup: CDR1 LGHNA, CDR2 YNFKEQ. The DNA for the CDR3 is TGTGCCAGCAGCCAACTTTGGACAGGGGGCGACAACACCGGGGAGCTGTTTTTT. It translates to CASSQLWTGGDNTGELFF.

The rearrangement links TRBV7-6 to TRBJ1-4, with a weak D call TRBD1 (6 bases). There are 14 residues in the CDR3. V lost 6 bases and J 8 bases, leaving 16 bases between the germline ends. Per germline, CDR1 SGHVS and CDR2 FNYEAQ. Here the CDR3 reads CASSLQGLGEKLFF. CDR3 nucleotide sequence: TGTGCCAGCAGTTTACAGGGACTTGGGGAAAAACTGTTTTTT. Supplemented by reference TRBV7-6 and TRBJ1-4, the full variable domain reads GAGVSQSPRYKVTKRGQDVALRCDPISGHVSLYWYRQALGQGPEFLTYFNYEAQQDKSGLPNDRFSAERPEGSISTLTIQRTEQRDSAMYRCASSLQGLGEKLFFGSGTQLSVL.

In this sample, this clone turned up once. Here the CDR3 reads CASSPGLANYEQYF. CDR3 coding DNA: TGTGCCAGCTCACCAGGACTAGCGAACTACGAGCAGTACTTC. The chain joins TRBV18 to TRBJ2-7, with TRBD2 identical over 9 bases. This CDR3 contains 14 residues. Unmatched junction bases numbered 2, after V lost 2 bases and J lost 3 bases. Per germline, CDR1 KGHSH and CDR2 LQKENI.

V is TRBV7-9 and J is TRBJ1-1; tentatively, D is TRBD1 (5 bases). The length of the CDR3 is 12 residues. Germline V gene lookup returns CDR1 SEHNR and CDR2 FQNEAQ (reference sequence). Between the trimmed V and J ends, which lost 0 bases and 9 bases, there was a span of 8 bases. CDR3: CASSLAGLKAFF. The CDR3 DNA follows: TGTGCCAGCAGCTTAGCGGGGCTAAAAGCTTTCTTT.

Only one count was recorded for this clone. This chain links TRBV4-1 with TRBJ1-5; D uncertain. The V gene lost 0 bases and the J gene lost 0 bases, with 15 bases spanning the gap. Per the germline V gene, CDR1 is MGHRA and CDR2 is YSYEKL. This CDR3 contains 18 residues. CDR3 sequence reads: CASSQDIKTYDSNQPQHF. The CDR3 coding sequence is TGCGCCAGCAGCCAAGATATCAAGACCTATGATAGCAATCAGCCCCAGCATTTT.

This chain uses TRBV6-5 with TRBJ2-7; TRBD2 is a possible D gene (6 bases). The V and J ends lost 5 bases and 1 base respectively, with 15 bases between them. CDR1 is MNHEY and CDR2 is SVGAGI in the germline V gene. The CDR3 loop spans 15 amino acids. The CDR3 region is CASSAGTPKSYEQYF. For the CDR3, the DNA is TGTGCCAGCAGTGCGGGGACCCCTAAATCCTACGAGCAGTACTTC.

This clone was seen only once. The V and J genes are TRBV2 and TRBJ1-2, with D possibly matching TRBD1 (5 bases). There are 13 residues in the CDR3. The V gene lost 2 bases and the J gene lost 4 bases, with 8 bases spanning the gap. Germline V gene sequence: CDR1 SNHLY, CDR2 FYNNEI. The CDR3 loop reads CASSEWGGYGYTF. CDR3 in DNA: TGTGCCAGCAGTGAATGGGGGGGCTATGGCTACACCTTC.

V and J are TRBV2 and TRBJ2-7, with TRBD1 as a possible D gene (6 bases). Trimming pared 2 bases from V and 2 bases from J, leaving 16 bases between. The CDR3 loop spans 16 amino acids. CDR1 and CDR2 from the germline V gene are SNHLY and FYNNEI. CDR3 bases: TGTGCCAGCAGTGAATCTAGGGGGACGGGAACCTACGAGCAGTACTTC. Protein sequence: CASSESRGTGTYEQYF.

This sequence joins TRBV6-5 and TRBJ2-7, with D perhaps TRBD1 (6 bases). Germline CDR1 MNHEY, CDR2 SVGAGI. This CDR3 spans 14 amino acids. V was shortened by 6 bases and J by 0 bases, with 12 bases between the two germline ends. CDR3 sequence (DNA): TGTGCCAGCAGACTCACAGGGAGCTCCTACGAGCAGTACTTC. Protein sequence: CASRLTGSSYEQYF.

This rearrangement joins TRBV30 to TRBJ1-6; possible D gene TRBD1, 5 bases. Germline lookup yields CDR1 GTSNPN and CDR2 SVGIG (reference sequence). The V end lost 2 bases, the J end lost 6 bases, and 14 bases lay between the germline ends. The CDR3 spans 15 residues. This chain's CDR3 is CAWSQGRQINSPLHF. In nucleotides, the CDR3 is TGTGCCTGGAGTCAGGGACGTCAGATTAATTCACCCCTCCACTTT.

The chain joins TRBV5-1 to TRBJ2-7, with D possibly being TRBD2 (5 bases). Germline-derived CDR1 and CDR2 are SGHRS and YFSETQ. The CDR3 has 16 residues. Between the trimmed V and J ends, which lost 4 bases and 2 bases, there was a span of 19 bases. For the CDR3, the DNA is TGCGCCAGCAGCCCGGGAAGCTCCTCAGCCCCCTACGAGCAGTACTTC. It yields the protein CASSPGSSSAPYEQYF.

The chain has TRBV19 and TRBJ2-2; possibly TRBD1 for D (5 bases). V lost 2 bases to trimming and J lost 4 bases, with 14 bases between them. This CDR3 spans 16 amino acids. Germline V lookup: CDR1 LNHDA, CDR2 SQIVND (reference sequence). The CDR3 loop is CASSITPGSRTGELFF. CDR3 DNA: TGTGCCAGTAGTATAACCCCAGGGTCGCGCACCGGGGAGCTGTTTTTT.

CDR3: CASSLLVVTTEAFF. CDR3 in DNA: TGTGCCAGCAGCTTACTTGTCGTGACAACTGAAGCTTTCTTT. The chain combines TRBV5-4 with TRBJ1-1; D is unresolved. Trimming shortened V by 2 bases and J by 5 bases, and 13 bases separated the two germline ends. Germline CDR1 reads SGHNT; CDR2 reads YYREEE (reference sequence). The CDR3 length is 14 residues.

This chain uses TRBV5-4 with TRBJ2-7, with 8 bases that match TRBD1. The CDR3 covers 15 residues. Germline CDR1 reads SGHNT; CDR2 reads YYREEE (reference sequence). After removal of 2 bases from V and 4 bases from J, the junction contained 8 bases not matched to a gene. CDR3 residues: CASSLGYGQGYEQYF. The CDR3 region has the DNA TGTGCCAGCAGCTTAGGCTATGGACAGGGTTACGAGCAGTACTTC.

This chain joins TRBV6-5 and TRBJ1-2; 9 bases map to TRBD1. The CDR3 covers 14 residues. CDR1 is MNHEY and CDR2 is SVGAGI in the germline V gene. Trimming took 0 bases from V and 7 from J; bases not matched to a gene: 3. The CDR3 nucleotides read TGTGCCAGCAGTTACTCAAAGACAGGGGGTGGCTACACCTTC. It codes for CASSYSKTGGGYTF.

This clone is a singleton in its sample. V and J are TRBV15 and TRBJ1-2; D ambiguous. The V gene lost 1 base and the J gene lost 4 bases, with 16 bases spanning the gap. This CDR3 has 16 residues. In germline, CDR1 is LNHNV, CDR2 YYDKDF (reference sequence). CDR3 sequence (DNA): TGTGCCACCAGCAGAGGACGGGCACAGATCATCTATGGCTACACCTTC. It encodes CATSRGRAQIIYGYTF.

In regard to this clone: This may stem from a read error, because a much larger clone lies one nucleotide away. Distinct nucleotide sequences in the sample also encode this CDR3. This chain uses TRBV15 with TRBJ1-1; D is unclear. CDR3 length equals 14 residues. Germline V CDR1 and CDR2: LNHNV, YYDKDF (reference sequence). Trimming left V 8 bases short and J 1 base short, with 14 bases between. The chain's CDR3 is CATRSWQTNTEAFF. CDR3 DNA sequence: TGTGCCACCCGATCGTGGCAGACGAACACTGAAGCTTTCTTT.

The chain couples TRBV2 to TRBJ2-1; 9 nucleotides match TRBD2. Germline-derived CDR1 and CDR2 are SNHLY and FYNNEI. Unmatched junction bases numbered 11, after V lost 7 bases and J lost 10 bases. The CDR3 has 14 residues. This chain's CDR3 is CASTPSGNPWEQFF. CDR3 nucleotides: TGTGCCAGCACCCCTAGCGGGAATCCTTGGGAGCAGTTCTTC.

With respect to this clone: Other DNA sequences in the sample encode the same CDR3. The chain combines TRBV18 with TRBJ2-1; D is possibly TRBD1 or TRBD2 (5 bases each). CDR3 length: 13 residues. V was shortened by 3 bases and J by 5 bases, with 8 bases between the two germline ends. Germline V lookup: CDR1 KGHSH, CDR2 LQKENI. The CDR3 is CASSPGTNNEQFF. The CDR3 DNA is TGTGCCAGCTCACCCGGGACCAACAATGAGCAGTTCTTC. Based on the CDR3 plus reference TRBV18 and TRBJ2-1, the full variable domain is NAGVMQNPRHLVRRRGQEARLRCSPMKGHSHVYWYRQLPEEGLKFMVYLQKENIIDESGMPKERFSAEFPKEGPSILRIQQVVRGDSAAYFCASSPGTNNEQFFGPGTRLTVL.

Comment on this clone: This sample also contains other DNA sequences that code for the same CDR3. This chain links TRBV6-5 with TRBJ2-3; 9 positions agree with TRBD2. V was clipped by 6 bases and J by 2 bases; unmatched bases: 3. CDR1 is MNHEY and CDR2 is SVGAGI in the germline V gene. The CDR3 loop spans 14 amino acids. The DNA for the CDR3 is TGTGCCAGCAGACCGGGACTAGCCACAGATACGCAGTATTTT. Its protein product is CASRPGLATDTQYF.

Here the CDR3 DNA reads TGTGCCTGGAGGGGCATGGGCTCCTACGAGCAGTACTTC. It is translated as CAWRGMGSYEQYF. The V and J genes are TRBV30 and TRBJ2-7; the D is unclear. Per the germline V gene, CDR1 is GTSNPN and CDR2 is SVGIG (reference sequence). V was cut by 3 bases and J by 0 bases, with 9 bases left in between. The CDR3 has 13 amino acids.

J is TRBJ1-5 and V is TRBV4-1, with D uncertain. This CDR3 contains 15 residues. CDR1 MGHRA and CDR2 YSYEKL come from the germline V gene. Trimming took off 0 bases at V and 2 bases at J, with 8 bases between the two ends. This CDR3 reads CASSQDLDGNQPQHF. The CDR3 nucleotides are TGCGCCAGCAGCCAAGATCTGGATGGCAATCAGCCCCAGCATTTT.

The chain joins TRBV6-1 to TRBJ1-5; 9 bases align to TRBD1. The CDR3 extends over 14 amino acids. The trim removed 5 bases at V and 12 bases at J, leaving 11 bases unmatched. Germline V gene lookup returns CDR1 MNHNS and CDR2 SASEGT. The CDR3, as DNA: TGTGCCAGCAGTCAAGTGACAGGGGGGGTACTCCAGCATTTT. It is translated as CASSQVTGGVLQHF.

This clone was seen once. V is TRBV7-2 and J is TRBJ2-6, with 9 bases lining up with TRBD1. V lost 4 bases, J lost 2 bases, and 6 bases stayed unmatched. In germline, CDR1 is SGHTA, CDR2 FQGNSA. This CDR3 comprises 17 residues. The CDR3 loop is CASSSGTGSPGANVLTF. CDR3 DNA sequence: TGTGCCAGCAGCTCTGGGACAGGGTCCCCTGGGGCCAACGTCCTGACTTTC.

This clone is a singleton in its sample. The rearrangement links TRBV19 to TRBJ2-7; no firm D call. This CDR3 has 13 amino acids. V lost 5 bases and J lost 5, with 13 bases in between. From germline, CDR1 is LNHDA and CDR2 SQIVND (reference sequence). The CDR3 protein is CASSPRSQDEQYF. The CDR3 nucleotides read TGTGCCAGTAGTCCCCGGTCCCAGGACGAGCAGTACTTC.

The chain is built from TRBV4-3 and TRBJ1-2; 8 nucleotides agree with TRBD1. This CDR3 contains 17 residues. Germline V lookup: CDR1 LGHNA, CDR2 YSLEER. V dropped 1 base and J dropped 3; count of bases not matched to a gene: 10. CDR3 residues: CASSQAIGQGFDYGYTF. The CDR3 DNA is TGCGCCAGCAGCCAAGCTATCGGACAGGGTTTTGACTATGGCTACACCTTC.

The CDR3: CAWSVRGVRVSITEAFF. The CDR3 DNA reads TGTGCCTGGAGTGTACGAGGGGTCAGGGTCTCGATCACTGAAGCTTTCTTT. The gene calls are TRBV30 and TRBJ1-1, with D possibly being TRBD1 (5 bases). V lost 0 bases and J 4 bases, leaving 21 bases between the germline ends. Germline V gene lookup returns CDR1 GTSNPN and CDR2 SVGIG (reference sequence). This CDR3 contains 17 residues.

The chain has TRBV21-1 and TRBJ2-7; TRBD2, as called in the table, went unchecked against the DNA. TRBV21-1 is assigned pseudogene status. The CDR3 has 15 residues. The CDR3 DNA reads TGTGCCAGCAGCAAAGGGGTGTGGAGCTCCTACGAGCAGTACTTC. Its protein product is CASSKGVWSSYEQYF.